The 6 T cell receptor beta chains presented below share a single source sample, sequenced in a study of PD-1 blockade in classical Hodgkin lymphoma. Only in-frame clones appear in the TCRdb table, and some are missing; sequencing was by immunoSEQ multiplex PCR. The sample holds about 64,000 clones, more than 90% seen once. The time point denotes: cycle 4 day 1 (C4D1), after more than five weeks of nivolumab. All patients relapsed after autologous stem cell transplantation, and brentuximab vedotin exposure varied. Here the sequenced sample was peripheral blood mononuclear cells (PBMCs), taken before the fourth cycle of nivolumab. The receptors stem from a human donor with classical Hodgkin lymphoma.

This chain connects TRBV6-6 to TRBJ2-7, with D possibly being TRBD1 or TRBD2 (5 bases each). The germline gives CDR1 MNHNY, CDR2 SVGAGI (reference sequence). The CDR3 consists of 12 residues. Trimming shortened V by 1 base and J by 6 bases, and 7 bases separated the two germline ends. In DNA form, the CDR3 reads TGTGCCAGCAGTTACTTTGGGGGCGAGCAGTACTTC. The encoded protein is CASSYFGGEQYF.

The V and J genes are TRBV4-1 and TRBJ2-1; D unclear. The CDR3 has 15 amino acids. The germline CDR1 and CDR2 sequences are MGHRA and YSYEKL. Trimming stripped 4 bases from V and 6 bases from J, with 16 bases between. The CDR3 here is CASSRGFPTGNEQFF. DNA of the CDR3: TGCGCCAGCAGCCGCGGTTTTCCGACCGGCAATGAGCAGTTCTTC.

The chain combines TRBV7-9 with TRBJ2-2; 13 nucleotides agree with TRBD2. Germline V gene data show CDR1 as SEHNR and CDR2 as FQNEAQ (reference sequence). Trimming cost V 8 bases and J 7 bases; bases outside gene matches: 1. The CDR3 totals 13 residues. The CDR3 is CASGLAGVGELFF. Here the CDR3 DNA reads TGTGCCAGCGGACTAGCGGGAGTCGGGGAGCTGTTTTTT. Variable domain in full (rest from reference TRBV7-9 and TRBJ2-2): DTGVSQNPRHKITKRGQNVTFRCDPISEHNRLYWYRQTLGQGPEFLTYFQNEAQLEKSRLLSDRFSAERPKGSFSTLEIQRTEQGDSAMYLCASGLAGVGELFFGEGSRLTVL.

The genes are TRBV28 and TRBJ2-1, with D possibly being TRBD2 (5 bases). The V end was cut by 4 bases, the J end by 2 bases, with 12 bases between. CDR1 MDHEN and CDR2 SYDVKM come from the germline V gene. This CDR3 is 15 amino acids long. CDR3 DNA: TGTGCCAGCAGTTCCCCGACTAAGACCTACAATGAGCAGTTCTTC. Amino acid sequence: CASSSPTKTYNEQFF.

This clone was counted a single time. The chain recombines TRBV5-5 with TRBJ1-1; D gene ambiguous. Looked up from germline, CDR1 is SGHKS and CDR2 is YYEKEE (reference sequence). The CDR3 spans 13 residues. The V end lost 0 bases, the J end lost 1 base, and 4 bases lay between the germline ends. The CDR3 DNA reads as TGTGCCAGCAGCTTGGGAGAGAACACTGAAGCTTTCTTT. Translation: CASSLGENTEAFF.

The rearrangement uses TRBV9 and TRBJ2-3; possibly TRBD2 for D (6 bases). The V end lost 3 bases, the J end lost 5 bases, and 19 bases lay between the germline ends. The CDR3 has 16 amino acids. Germline CDR1 reads SGDLS; CDR2 reads YYNGEE. The CDR3 loop reads CASSAEGGSEQDTQYF. The CDR3 bases are TGTGCCAGCAGCGCCGAGGGAGGATCAGAGCAAGATACGCAGTATTTT.